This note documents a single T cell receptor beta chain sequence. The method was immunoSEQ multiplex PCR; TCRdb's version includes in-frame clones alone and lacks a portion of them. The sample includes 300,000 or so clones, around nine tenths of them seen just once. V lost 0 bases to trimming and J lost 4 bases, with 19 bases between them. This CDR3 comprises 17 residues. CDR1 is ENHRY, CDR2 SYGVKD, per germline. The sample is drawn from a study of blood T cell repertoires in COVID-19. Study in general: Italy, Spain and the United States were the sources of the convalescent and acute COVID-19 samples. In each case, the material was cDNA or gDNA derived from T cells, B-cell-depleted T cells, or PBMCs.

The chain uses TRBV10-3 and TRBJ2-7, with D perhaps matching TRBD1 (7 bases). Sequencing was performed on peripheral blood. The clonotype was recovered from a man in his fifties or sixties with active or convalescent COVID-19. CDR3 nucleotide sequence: TGTGCCATCAGTGAGTCAGAAGGACAGGAGGGGGGATACGAGCAGTACTTC. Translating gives CAISESEGQEGGYEQYF.